These 9 T cell receptor beta chains were all obtained from the same sample, sequenced in a study of blood T cell repertoires in COVID-19. Data came from immunoSEQ multiplex PCR; TCRdb stores just in-frame clones and leaves some out. The profile covers about 210,000 clones, with 80% appearing a single time and roughly 13% taken by the ten largest. The sequenced sample was peripheral blood. These receptors all come from a human donor in a cohort sampled during active COVID-19.

The chain carries TRBV19 and TRBJ1-4, with TRBD1 matching over 9 bases. This CDR3 is 15 amino acids long. In germline, CDR1 is LNHDA, CDR2 SQIVND (reference sequence). Unmatched junction bases numbered 10, after V lost 4 bases and J lost 10 bases. The CDR3 is CASSTGTGSSRKLFF. The CDR3 DNA reads TGTGCCAGTAGTACTGGGACAGGGAGTAGCCGAAAACTGTTTTTT.

The chain couples TRBV24-1 to TRBJ2-3, with unresolved D. This CDR3 is built from 13 residues. V lost 3 bases, J lost 4 bases, and 7 bases lay in between. Germline V lookup: CDR1 KGHDR, CDR2 SFDVKD. CDR3 in DNA: TGTGCCACCAGTGATCATAGTTCAGATACGCAGTATTTT. This codes for CATSDHSSDTQYF.

The sample holds a few counts of this clone. The chain recombines TRBV6-5 with TRBJ1-6; TRBD1 matches at 7 bases. Per germline, CDR1 MNHEY and CDR2 SVGAGI. The CDR3 has 15 amino acids. The trim removed 6 bases at V and 7 bases at J, leaving 9 bases unmatched. The chain's CDR3 is CASRPEGARNSPLHF. Here the CDR3 DNA reads TGTGCCAGCAGGCCGGAGGGGGCGAGGAATTCACCCCTCCACTTT.

The chain joins TRBV28 to TRBJ2-3, with 8 bases identical to TRBD2. Germline CDR1 and CDR2: MDHEN and SYDVKM. This CDR3 is built from 15 residues. Trimming cost V 4 bases and J 6 bases; bases outside gene matches: 9. The CDR3 protein is CASSSGGVSKDTQYF. The CDR3 DNA reads TGTGCCAGCAGTTCCGGGGGGGTCAGTAAGGATACGCAGTATTTT.

This clone has just one count. The chain combines TRBV3-1 (or the pseudogene TRBV3-2) with TRBJ1-2; 7 bases map to TRBD1. The CDR3 contains 15 residues. The junction had 10 bases not matched to a gene; V was cut back by 5 bases and J by 4 bases. Germline V CDR1 and CDR2: LGHDT, YNNKEL (reference sequence). The CDR3 DNA sequence: TGTGCCAGCAGCTTCCGGAGGGGGCAAGGCTATGGCTACACCTTC. Its translation is CASSFRRGQGYGYTF.

The CDR3 nucleotides are TGTGCCAGCAGCTTAGTAGCCAATGTGAGAGGGACCCAGTACTTC. It translates to CASSLVANVRGTQYF. The chain joins TRBV7-9 to TRBJ2-5; D is ambiguous. This CDR3 has 15 residues. Trimming removed 1 base from V and 7 bases from J, with 16 bases in between. Germline V gene lookup returns CDR1 SEHNR and CDR2 FQNEAQ (reference sequence).

This clone was counted between two and nine times. The chain combines TRBV9 with TRBJ2-1; 9 nucleotides agree with TRBD2. The CDR3 is made up of 16 amino acids. Germline V lookup: CDR1 SGDLS, CDR2 YYNGEE. The V gene end was trimmed by 6 bases and the J gene end by 0 bases; junction bases not matched to a gene: 7. CDR3 sequence: CASNLGGGASYNEQFF. In nucleotides, the CDR3 is TGTGCCAGCAACCTGGGCGGGGGGGCCTCCTACAATGAGCAGTTCTTC.

This chain uses TRBV6-5 with TRBJ1-2; a weak D match, TRBD1 (6 bases). The CDR3 contains 14 residues. Germline CDR1 MNHEY, CDR2 SVGAGI. V lost 6 bases and J 5 bases, leaving 16 bases between the germline ends. CDR3 loop: CASSAGAVIYGYTF. For the CDR3, the DNA is TGTGCCAGCAGCGCAGGGGCAGTTATATATGGCTACACCTTC.

In this sample, this clone turned up once. The rearrangement uses TRBV29-1 and TRBJ2-1; TRBD2 matches 9 bases. The CDR3 has 19 amino acids. J lost 6 bases, V lost 1 base, and 19 bases had no gene match. Germline values: CDR1 SQVTM, CDR2 ANQGSEA. The CDR3 sequence: CSVEGVASGTVSLSNEQFF. As DNA, the CDR3 is TGCAGCGTTGAAGGGGTTGCTAGCGGGACCGTCAGCCTCAGCAATGAGCAGTTCTTC.